These 7 T cell receptor beta chains were sequenced from one sample in a study of T cells in Graves' hyperthyroidism and ophthalmopathy. Amplification targeted TCR beta CDR3 regions from RNA transcripts. The TCR CDR3 first-round RT-PCR relied on the HTBI primer set. TCRdb passed the multiplex PCR reads through MiXCR, listing each CDR3 protein once. The data show about 360,000 distinct CDR3 sequences, roughly 13% seen once. The source material was blood. The receptors derive from a young woman with Graves' hyperthyroidism.

This clonotype was recorded many times. The chain links TRBV6-2 or TRBV6-3 to TRBJ2-1, with D maybe TRBD2 (5 bases). The CDR3 is 13 residues long. Germline V gives CDR1 MNHEY, CDR2 SVGEGT. The germline V and J ends were trimmed by 6 bases and 10 bases, with 16 bases remaining between them. The CDR3 loop reads CASRPTPGGEQFF. The DNA for the CDR3 is TGTGCCAGCAGGCCTACTCCTGGCGGGGAGCAGTTCTTC.

This clonotype was counted ten times or more. The J gene is TRBJ2-7, the V gene TRBV13; 7 bases are a match to TRBD2. Germline V gene sequence: CDR1 PRHDT, CDR2 FYEKMQ (reference sequence). CDR3 size: 14 residues. V was pared by 2 bases and J by 2 bases, with 3 bases of the junction left unmatched. CDR3 DNA: TGTGCCAGCAGCTTAACCACTAGCGCCTACGAGCAGTACTTC. Its protein is CASSLTTSAYEQYF.

This clonotype came up many times. The chain carries TRBV7-9 and TRBJ2-1, with D unclear. Trimming shortened V by 1 base and J by 8 bases, and 9 bases separated the two germline ends. Germline lookup yields CDR1 SEHNR and CDR2 FQNEAQ (reference sequence). The CDR3 contains 13 residues. The CDR3 region is CASSLGLGHEQFF. Written as DNA, the CDR3 is TGTGCCAGCAGCTTAGGATTAGGGCATGAGCAGTTCTTC. Full variable domain (remainder filled in from reference TRBV7-9 and TRBJ2-1): DTGVSQNPRHKITKRGQNVTFRCDPISEHNRLYWYRQTLGQGPEFLTYFQNEAQLEKSRLLSDRFSAERPKGSFSTLEIQRTEQGDSAMYLCASSLGLGHEQFFGPGTRLTVL.

Many counts were recorded for this clonotype. The chain couples TRBV5-8 to TRBJ1-1; the D gene is possibly TRBD1 (5 bases). The CDR3 has 12 residues. Between the trimmed V and J ends, which lost 0 bases and 11 bases, there was a span of 11 bases. Germline V gene sequence: CDR1 SGHTS, CDR2 YDEGEE. CDR3 sequence (DNA): TGTGCCAGCAGCTTGGCAGGGAGGACGGCTTTCTTT. Protein: CASSLAGRTAFF. The full variable domain, rest sourced from reference TRBV5-8 and TRBJ1-1, is EAGVTQSPTHLIKTRGQQATLRCSPISGHTSVYWYQQALGLGLQFLLWYDEGEERNRGNFPPRFSGRQFPNYSSELNVNALELEDSALYLCASSLAGRTAFFGQGTRLTVV.

This sequence joins TRBV9 and TRBJ2-6, with D hard to call. The V end was cut by 4 bases, the J end by 2 bases, with 13 bases between. Germline V gene sequence: CDR1 SGDLS, CDR2 YYNGEE. The CDR3 runs to 16 residues. DNA for the CDR3: TGTGCCAGCAGCACTTTCGACATGACTGGGGCCAACGTCCTGACTTTC. Protein sequence: CASSTFDMTGANVLTF.

This clonotype was counted between two and nine times. The rearrangement joins TRBV20-1 to TRBJ1-5, with 8 positions matching TRBD1. The CDR3 is 12 amino acids. Germline CDR1 is DFQATT and CDR2 is SNEGSKA (reference sequence). The trim removed 6 bases at V and 8 bases at J, leaving 6 bases unmatched. The CDR3 region has the DNA TGCAGTGCCATCCAGGGGGCGAAGCCCCAGCATTTT. This translates into CSAIQGAKPQHF.

This clonotype was seen ten or more times. The chain links TRBV3-1 to TRBJ1-2, with D possibly being TRBD1 (6 bases). Germline CDR1 and CDR2: LGHDT and YNNKEL (reference sequence). V lost 1 base and J lost 6, with 18 bases in between. CDR3 size: 16 residues. The chain's CDR3 is CASSQGQPGAAHGYTF. CDR3 sequence (DNA): TGTGCCAGCAGCCAAGGACAACCAGGGGCCGCCCATGGCTACACCTTC.